This paragraph reports one T cell receptor (beta chain). The source of the sample is a study of blood T cell repertoires in COVID-19. V gave up 10 bases and J gave up 2 bases, with 13 bases separating them. Germline CDR1 is MDHEN and CDR2 is SYDVKM. This CDR3 has 13 amino acids. Per the authors' pipeline: By means of reference gene primer amplification, nucleated cell counts were estimated. Produced via immunoSEQ multiplex PCR; TCRdb's table is partial and in-frame only. V and J calls and clone size are given by that table; D and trimming were obtained from the DNA. This table holds 350,000 to 400,000 clones, approximately 92% found once. Recovered participants had two consecutive negative NP/OP PCR tests, healthcare professional clearance, or symptom resolution.

The source is a man aged 18-30 years who had recovered from COVID-19. This sequence joins TRBV28 and TRBJ2-3; perhaps TRBD1 as D (6 bases). The sequenced sample was PBMCs or T cells enriched from blood (not recorded which). The CDR3 is CATIRTVTDTQYF. The CDR3 DNA reads TGTGCCACTATTAGGACAGTCACAGATACGCAGTATTTT.